This TCR beta chain comes out of a study of OX40 agonist ivuxolimab in advanced cancers. In the study overall: The study treated patients with ivuxolimab, an agonistic anti-OX40 (CD134) antibody. The eligibility criteria allowed prior anti-PD-1, anti-PD-L1 or anti-CTLA-4 therapy, and about 40% had some. Findings and caveats of the study: At doses 0.1 to 3.0 mg/kg, CD4+ and CD8+ clones expanded.

In regard to this clone: What it recognizes is unknown.

Assay: immunoSEQ multiplex PCR; the TCRdb copy retains only in-frame clones and omits some. Counted here are about 54,000 clones, approximately 90% occurring once; the ten biggest clones make up approximately 1.5%. The CDR3 loop spans 15 amino acids. CDR1 is SNHLY and CDR2 is FYNNEI in the germline V gene. The V end was cut by 6 bases, the J end by 4 bases, with 16 bases between. J is TRBJ1-5 and V is TRBV2, with D perhaps TRBD1 (6 bases). The clonotype was recovered from an adult with an advanced solid tumor such as melanoma, head and neck, liver or kidney cancer. Here the sequenced sample was CD4+ or CD8+ T cells sorted from blood, taken in a trial of the OX40 agonist ivuxolimab. DNA for the CDR3: TGTGCCAGCAGGGCCACGGACAGCCAGAATCAGCCCCAGCATTTT. Encoded protein: CASRATDSQNQPQHF.